This T cell receptor beta chain was observed in a study of cytomegalovirus exposure and HLA in healthy donors. On the study more broadly: A prior study identified over 100 million unique TCR beta sequences from around 180 million T cells. Study-wide findings and caveats: For presence/absence analyses, sequencing depth was assumed to be roughly uniform across donors.

The CDR3 is 15 amino acids. Trimming cost V 1 base and J 3 bases, with 11 bases left between them. Germline-derived CDR1 and CDR2 are SGHRS and YFSETQ. Details on this clone: The antigen is not known.

In the PCR, 60 Vbeta and 13 Jbeta primers were used. The protocol was immunoSEQ multiplex PCR, while the TCRdb copy is restricted to in-frame clones and leaves out a portion. Among nearly 110,000 clones, approximately 73% were seen once, and the ten largest hold about 8%. The source of this sequence is a young man in good health and CMV-seronegative. Sequencing input: PBMCs. This sequence joins TRBV5-1 and TRBJ1-3; maybe TRBD1 (6 bases). CDR3 sequence reads: CASSLSGGFGNTIYF. The DNA for the CDR3 is TGCGCCAGCAGCTTGAGTGGGGGCTTTGGAAACACCATATATTTT.